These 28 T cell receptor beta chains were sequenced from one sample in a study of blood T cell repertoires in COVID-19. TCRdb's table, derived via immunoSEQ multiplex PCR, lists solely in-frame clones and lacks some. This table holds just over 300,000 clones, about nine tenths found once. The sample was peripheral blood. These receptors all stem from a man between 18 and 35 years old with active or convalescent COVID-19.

CDR3 amino acids: CASRAMTGSVNTEAFF. Here the CDR3 DNA reads TGTGCCAGCAGGGCCATGACAGGGTCCGTGAACACTGAAGCTTTCTTT. This sequence joins TRBV28 and TRBJ1-1; 7 bases match TRBD1. The length of the CDR3 is 16 residues. Trimming cost V 6 bases and J 0 bases; bases outside gene matches: 10. The germline V gene encodes CDR1 MDHEN and CDR2 SYDVKM.

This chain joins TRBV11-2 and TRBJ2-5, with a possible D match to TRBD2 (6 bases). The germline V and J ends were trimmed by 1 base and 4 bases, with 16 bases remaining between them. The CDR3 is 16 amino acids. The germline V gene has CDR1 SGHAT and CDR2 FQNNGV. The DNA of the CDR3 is TGTGCCAGCAGCTTAGTGGGGGGTGGGAGCGGAGAGACCCAGTACTTC. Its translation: CASSLVGGGSGETQYF.

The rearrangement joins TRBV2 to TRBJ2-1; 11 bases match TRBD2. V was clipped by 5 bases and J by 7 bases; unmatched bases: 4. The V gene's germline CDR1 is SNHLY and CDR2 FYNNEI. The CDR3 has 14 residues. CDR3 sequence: CASSLLAGDNEQFF. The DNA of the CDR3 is TGTGCCAGCAGTCTACTAGCGGGAGATAATGAGCAGTTCTTC.

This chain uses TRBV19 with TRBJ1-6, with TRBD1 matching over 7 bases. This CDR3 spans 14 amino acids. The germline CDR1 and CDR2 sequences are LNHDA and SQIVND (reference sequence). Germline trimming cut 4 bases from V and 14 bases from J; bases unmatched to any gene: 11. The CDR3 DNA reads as TGTGCCAGTAGTAGCCTAACAGGGGACGGCACCCTCCACTTT. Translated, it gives CASSSLTGDGTLHF.

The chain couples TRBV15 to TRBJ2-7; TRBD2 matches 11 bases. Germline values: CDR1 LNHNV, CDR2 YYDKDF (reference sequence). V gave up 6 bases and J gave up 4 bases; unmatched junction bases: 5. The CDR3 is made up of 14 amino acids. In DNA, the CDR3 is TGTGCCACCAGTGCCCGGACTAGCGGGTACGAGCAGTACTTC. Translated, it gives CATSARTSGYEQYF.

The CDR3 region is CASSLATVSYEQYF. In nucleotides, the CDR3 is TGTGCCAGCAGCTTAGCTACAGTCTCCTACGAGCAGTACTTC. The chain combines TRBV7-2 with TRBJ2-7; D unresolved. With 0 bases removed from V and 0 bases from J, the gap between germline ends came to 6 bases. CDR3 length equals 14 residues. Germline values: CDR1 SGHTA, CDR2 FQGNSA.

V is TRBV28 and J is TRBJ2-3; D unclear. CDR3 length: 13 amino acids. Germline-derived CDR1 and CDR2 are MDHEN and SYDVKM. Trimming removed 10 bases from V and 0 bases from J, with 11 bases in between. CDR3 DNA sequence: TGTGCCACCCTAGGCCCTAGCACAGATACGCAGTATTTT. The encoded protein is CATLGPSTDTQYF.

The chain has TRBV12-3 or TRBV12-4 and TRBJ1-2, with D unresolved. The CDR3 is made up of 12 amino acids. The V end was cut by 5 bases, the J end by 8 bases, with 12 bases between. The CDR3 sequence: CASSQPGRGYTF. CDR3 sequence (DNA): TGTGCCAGCAGTCAACCCGGTCGGGGCTACACCTTC.

The CDR3 here is CATSRDGWTSGGTQYF. As DNA, the CDR3 is TGTGCCACCAGCAGAGATGGGTGGACTAGCGGGGGTACGCAGTATTTT. The genes are TRBV15 and TRBJ2-3, with TRBD2 matching over 13 bases. The CDR3 has 16 residues. CDR1 and CDR2 (germline): LNHNV, YYDKDF (reference sequence). V dropped 0 bases and J dropped 8; count of bases not matched to a gene: 5.

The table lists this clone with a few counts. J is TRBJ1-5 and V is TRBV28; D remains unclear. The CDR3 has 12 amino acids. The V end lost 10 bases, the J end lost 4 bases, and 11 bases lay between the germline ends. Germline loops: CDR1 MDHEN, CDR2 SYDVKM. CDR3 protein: CATRESNQPQHF. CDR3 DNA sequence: TGTGCCACCCGGGAGTCGAATCAGCCCCAGCATTTT.

CDR3 residues: CASSEMMTGGYTF. The CDR3 DNA reads TGTGCCAGCAGTGAAATGATGACGGGAGGCTACACCTTC. The chain joins TRBV2 to TRBJ1-2; no firm D call. Germline CDR1 SNHLY, CDR2 FYNNEI. CDR3 length: 13 amino acids. Trimming left V 2 bases short and J 8 bases short, with 12 bases between.

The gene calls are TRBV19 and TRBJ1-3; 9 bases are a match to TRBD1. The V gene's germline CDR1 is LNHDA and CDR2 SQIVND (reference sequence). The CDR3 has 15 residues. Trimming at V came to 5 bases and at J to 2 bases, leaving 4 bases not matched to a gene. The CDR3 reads CASSVRQGAGNTIYF. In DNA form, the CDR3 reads TGTGCCAGTAGTGTCCGACAGGGGGCTGGAAACACCATATATTTT. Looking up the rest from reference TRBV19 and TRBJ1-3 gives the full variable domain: DGGITQSPKYLFRKEGQNVTLSCEQNLNHDAMYWYRQDPGQGLRLIYYSQIVNDFQKGDIAEGYSVSREKKESFPLTVTSAQKNPTAFYLCASSVRQGAGNTIYFGEGSWLTVV.

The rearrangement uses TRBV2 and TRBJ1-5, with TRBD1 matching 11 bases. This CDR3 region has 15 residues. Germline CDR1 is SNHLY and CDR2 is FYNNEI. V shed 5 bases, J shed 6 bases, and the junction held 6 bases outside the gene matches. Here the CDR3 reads CASSIGQGATQPQHF. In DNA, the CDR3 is TGTGCCAGCAGTATTGGACAGGGGGCTACTCAGCCCCAGCATTTT.

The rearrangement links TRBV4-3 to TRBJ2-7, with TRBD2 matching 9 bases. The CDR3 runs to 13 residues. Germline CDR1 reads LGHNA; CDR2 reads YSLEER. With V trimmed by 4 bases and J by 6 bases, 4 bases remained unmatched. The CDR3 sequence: CASSLSGGFEQYF. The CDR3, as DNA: TGCGCCAGCAGCCTAAGCGGGGGGTTCGAGCAGTACTTC.

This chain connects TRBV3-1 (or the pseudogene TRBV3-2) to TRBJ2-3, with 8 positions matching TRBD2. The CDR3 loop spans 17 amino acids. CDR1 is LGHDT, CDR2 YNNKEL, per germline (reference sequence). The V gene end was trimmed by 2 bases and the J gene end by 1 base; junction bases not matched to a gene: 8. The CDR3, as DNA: TGTGCCAGCAGCCAATCCAGGACTAGCTATCGCACAGATACGCAGTATTTT. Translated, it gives CASSQSRTSYRTDTQYF.

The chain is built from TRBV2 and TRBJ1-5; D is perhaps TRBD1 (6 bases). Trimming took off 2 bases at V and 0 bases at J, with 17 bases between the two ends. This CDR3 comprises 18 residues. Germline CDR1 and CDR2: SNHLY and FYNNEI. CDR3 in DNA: TGTGCCAGCAGTGAAAGCGGGGGGGCATACTATAGCAATCAGCCCCAGCATTTT. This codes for CASSESGGAYYSNQPQHF.

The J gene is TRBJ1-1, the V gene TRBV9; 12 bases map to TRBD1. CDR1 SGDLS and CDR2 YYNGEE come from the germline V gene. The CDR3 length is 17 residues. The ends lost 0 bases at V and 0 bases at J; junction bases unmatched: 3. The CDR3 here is CASSVGDRGLMNTEAFF. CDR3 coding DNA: TGTGCCAGCAGCGTAGGGGACAGGGGGCTCATGAACACTGAAGCTTTCTTT.

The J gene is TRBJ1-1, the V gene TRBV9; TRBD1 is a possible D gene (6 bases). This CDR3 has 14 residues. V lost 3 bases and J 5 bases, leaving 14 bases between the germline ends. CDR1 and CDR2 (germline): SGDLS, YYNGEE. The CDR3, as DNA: TGTGCCAGCAGCGCCTCAGGGAGGGGGACTGAAGCTTTCTTT. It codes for CASSASGRGTEAFF.

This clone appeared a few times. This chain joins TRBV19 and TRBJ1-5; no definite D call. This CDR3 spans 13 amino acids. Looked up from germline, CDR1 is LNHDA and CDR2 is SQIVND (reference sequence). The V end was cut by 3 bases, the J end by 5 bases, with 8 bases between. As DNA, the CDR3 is TGTGCCAGTAGTATTACACAGTATCAGCCCCAGCATTTT. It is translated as CASSITQYQPQHF.

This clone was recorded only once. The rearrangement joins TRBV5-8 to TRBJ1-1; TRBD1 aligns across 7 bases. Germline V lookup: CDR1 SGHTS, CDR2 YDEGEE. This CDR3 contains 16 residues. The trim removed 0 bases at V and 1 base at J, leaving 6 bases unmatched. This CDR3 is CASSLDGDRENTEAFF. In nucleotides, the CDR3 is TGTGCCAGCAGCTTGGATGGAGACAGGGAGAACACTGAAGCTTTCTTT.

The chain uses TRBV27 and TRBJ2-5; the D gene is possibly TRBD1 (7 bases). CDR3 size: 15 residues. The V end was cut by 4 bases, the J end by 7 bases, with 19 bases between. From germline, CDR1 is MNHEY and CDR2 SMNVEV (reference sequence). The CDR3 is CASSSPPGGKGTQYF. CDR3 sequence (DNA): TGTGCCAGCAGTTCACCTCCAGGGGGGAAAGGGACCCAGTACTTC.

The DNA for the CDR3 is TGTGCCAGCAGCCTCAAGGAGCAGCCCCAGCATTTT. It codes for CASSLKEQPQHF. This chain links TRBV6-6 with TRBJ1-5; unclear D gene. The length of the CDR3 is 12 residues. With 6 bases removed from V and 7 bases from J, the gap between germline ends came to 10 bases. The germline V gene encodes CDR1 MNHNY and CDR2 SVGAGI (reference sequence).

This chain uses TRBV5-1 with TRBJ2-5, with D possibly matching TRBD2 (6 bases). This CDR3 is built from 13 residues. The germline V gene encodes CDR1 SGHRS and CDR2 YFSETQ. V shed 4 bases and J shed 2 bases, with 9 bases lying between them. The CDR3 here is CASSKGLQETQYF. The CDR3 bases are TGCGCCAGCAGCAAAGGACTACAAGAGACCCAGTACTTC.

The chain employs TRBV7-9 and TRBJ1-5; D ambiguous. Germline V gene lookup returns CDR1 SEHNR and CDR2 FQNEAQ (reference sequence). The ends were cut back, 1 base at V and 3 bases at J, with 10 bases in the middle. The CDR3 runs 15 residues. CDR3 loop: CASSLDSLANQPQHF. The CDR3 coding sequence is TGTGCCAGCAGCTTAGACAGTCTGGCCAATCAGCCCCAGCATTTT.

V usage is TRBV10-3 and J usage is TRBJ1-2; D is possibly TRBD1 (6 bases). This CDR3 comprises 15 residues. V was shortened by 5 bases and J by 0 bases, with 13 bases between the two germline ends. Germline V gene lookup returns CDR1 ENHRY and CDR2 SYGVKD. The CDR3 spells CAISYRDTSNYGYTF. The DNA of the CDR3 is TGTGCCATCAGTTACCGGGACACCTCTAACTATGGCTACACCTTC.

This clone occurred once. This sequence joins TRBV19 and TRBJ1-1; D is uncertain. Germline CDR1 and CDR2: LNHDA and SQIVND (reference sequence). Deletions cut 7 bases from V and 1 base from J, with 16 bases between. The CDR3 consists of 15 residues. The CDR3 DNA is TGTGCCAGTACTCCGGAGAGATCGGGGAACACTGAAGCTTTCTTT. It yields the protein CASTPERSGNTEAFF.

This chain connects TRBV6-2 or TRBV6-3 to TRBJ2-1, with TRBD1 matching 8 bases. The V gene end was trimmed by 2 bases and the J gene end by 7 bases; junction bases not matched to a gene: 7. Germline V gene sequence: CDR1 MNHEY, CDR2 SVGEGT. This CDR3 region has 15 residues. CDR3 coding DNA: TGTGCCAGCAGTTACGGCGGACAGGGTTATAATGAGCAGTTCTTC. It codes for CASSYGGQGYNEQFF.

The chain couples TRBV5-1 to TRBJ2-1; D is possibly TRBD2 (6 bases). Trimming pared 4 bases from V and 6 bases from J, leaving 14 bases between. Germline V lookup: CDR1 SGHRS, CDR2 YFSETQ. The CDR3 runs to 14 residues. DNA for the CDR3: TGCGCCAGCAGCCGGGAGAGCGCCGGCAATGAGCAGTTCTTC. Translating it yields CASSRESAGNEQFF.